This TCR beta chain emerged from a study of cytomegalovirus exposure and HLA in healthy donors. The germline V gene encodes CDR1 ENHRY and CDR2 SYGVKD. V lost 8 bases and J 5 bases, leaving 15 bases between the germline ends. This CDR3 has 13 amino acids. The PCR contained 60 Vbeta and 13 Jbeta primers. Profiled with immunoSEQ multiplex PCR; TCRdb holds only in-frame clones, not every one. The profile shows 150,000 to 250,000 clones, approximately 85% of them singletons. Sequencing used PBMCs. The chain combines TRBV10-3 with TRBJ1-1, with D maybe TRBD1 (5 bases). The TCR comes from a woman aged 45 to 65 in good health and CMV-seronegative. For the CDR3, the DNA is TGTGCCATCGAGGCGGGGCTGGGGACTGAAGCTTTCTTT. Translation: CAIEAGLGTEAFF.